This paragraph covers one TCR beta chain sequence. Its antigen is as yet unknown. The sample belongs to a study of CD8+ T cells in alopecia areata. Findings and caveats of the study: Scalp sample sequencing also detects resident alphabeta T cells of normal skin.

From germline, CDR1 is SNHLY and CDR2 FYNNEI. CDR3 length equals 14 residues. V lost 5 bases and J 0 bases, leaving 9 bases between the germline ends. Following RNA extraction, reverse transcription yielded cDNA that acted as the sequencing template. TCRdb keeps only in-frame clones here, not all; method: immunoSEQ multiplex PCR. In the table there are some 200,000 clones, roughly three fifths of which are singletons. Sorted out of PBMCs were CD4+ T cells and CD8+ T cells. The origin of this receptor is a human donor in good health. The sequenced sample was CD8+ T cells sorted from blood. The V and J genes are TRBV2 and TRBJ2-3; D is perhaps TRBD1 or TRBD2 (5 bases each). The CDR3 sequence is CASSPGRSTDTQYF. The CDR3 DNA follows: TGTGCCAGCAGTCCGGGACGGAGCACAGATACGCAGTATTTT.